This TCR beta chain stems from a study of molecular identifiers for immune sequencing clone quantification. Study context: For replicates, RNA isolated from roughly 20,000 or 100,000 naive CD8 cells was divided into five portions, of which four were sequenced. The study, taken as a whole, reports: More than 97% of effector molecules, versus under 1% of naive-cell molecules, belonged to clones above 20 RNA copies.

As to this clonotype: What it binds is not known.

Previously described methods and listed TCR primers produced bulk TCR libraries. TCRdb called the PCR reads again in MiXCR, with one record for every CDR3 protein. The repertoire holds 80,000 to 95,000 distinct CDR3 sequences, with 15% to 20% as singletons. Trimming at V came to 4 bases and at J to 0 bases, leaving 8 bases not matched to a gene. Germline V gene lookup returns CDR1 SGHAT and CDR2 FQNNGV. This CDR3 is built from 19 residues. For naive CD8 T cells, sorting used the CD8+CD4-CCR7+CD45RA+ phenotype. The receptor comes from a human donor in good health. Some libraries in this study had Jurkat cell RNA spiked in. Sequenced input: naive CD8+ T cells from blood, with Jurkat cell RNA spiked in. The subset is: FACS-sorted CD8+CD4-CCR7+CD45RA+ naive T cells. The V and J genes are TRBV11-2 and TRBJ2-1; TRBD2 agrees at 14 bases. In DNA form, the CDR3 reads TGTGCCAGCAGCTCCCCGGCGACTAGCGGGAGGGACTCCTACAATGAGCAGTTCTTC. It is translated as CASSSPATSGRDSYNEQFF.